The rows below give T cell receptor beta chains drawn from one sample of a study of blood T cell repertoires in COVID-19. Clones were read by immunoSEQ multiplex PCR, and TCRdb kept only the in-frame ones, dropping some. This sample has 250,000 or so clones, with about 85% found just once. Sequenced: PBMCs or T cells enriched from blood (not recorded which). These receptors were taken from a man aged 30-40 years who had recovered from COVID-19. CDR3s include the opening cysteine and the closing phenylalanine or tryptophan. D genes are given only for firm matches. Part of the rows lack a size; the others show once, few, many or a class for expanded clones.

size | J | V | D | DNA | CDR3
few | TRBJ2-1 | TRBV30 | TRBD2 | TGTGCCTGGAGACCTGGGACTAGCGGCAATGAGCAGTTCTTC | CAWRPGTSGNEQFF
once | TRBJ1-1 | TRBV10-3 | - | TGTGCCATCAGTGAGGGACATCAAAACACTGAAGCTTTCTTT | CAISEGHQNTEAFF
once | TRBJ1-1 | TRBV5-1 | - | TGCGCCAGCAGCTTGGCCCCCGAGGTAGGGAACACTGAAGCTTTCTTT | CASSLAPEVGNTEAFF
few | TRBJ1-6 | TRBV7-9 | - | TGTGCCAGCAGGTCCTCGAATTCACCCCTCCACTTT | CASRSSNSPLHF
- | TRBJ2-7 | TRBV11-2 | TRBD2 | TGTGCCAGCAAGTTTGGGGGGGACGAGCAGTACTTC | CASKFGGDEQYF
- | TRBJ2-1 | TRBV4-3 | TRBD2 | TGCGCCAGCAGCCAAGGGAGCGGGGGGGCGCATGAGCAGTTCTTC | CASSQGSGGAHEQFF
- | TRBJ1-3 | TRBV30 | - | TGTGCCTGGAGTCTACGAACCGAAATCCAACAGGAAGTCTCTGGAAACACCATATATTTT | CAWSLRTEIQQEVSGNTIYF
- | TRBJ2-5 | TRBV24-1 | TRBD2 | TGTGCCACCAGTGACGAAGCGGGAGGAGGGAAGGAGACCCAGTACTTC | CATSDEAGGGKETQYF
- | TRBJ2-7 | TRBV30 | TRBD1 | TGTGCCTGGAGTTCACAGGGGAAGGAGCAGTACTTC | CAWSSQGKEQYF
- | TRBJ1-5 | TRBV27 | - | TGTGCCAGCAGCTCGCTACAGGGTGGCAATCAGCCCCAGCATTTT | CASSSLQGGNQPQHF
- | TRBJ2-1 | TRBV7-2 | - | TGTGCCAGCAGCTGGAGGGGCCAAAGGGAGCAGTTCTTC | CASSWRGQREQFF
- | TRBJ1-2 | TRBV7-9 | - | TGTGCCAGCAGCGAAGTTGGGGGCTTAGGGTATGGCTACACCTTC | CASSEVGGLGYGYTF
- | TRBJ2-2 | TRBV7-9 | TRBD1 | TGTGCCAGCGGACCCACGACAGGGACGAACACCGGGGAGCTGTTTTTT | CASGPTTGTNTGELFF
- | TRBJ2-1 | TRBV18 | - | TGTGCCAGCTCACCAGTGGGGAGCTCCTACAATGAGCAGTTCTTC | CASSPVGSSYNEQFF
- | TRBJ2-7 | TRBV19 | - | TGTGCCAGTAGTATCAACGGGAGACAGGGCGAGCAGTACTTC | CASSINGRQGEQYF
once | TRBJ2-7 | TRBV9 | TRBD1 | TGTGCCAGCAGCGGGGGACAGGATCCCTACGAGCAGTACTTC | CASSGGQDPYEQYF
few | TRBJ2-1 | TRBV7-9 | TRBD1 | TGTGCCAGCACGAGGGGACAGGGAATATACAATGAGCAGTTCTTC | CASTRGQGIYNEQFF
- | TRBJ1-1 | TRBV4-1 | - | TGCGCCAGCAGCCAAGATGGCCTTAAAGCTTTCTTT | CASSQDGLKAFF
- | TRBJ2-1 | TRBV6-5 | TRBD1 | TGTGCCAGCAGTTACTCGGGCAGGGGGTTAATGTGGGAGCAGTTCTTC | CASSYSGRGLMWEQFF
few | TRBJ1-2 | TRBV5-4 | - | TGTGCCAGCAGCTTGCCTGGTGTGGGGCATGGCTACACCTTC | CASSLPGVGHGYTF
- | TRBJ2-7 | TRBV18 | TRBD2 | TGTGCCAGCTCACCAACTAGCGGGAGGTGGTACGAGCAGTACTTC | CASSPTSGRWYEQYF
- | TRBJ2-5 | TRBV6-6 | - | TGTGCCACCGATGGGGTTGAGGGTTTGGAGACCCAGTACTTC | CATDGVEGLETQYF
- | TRBJ1-1 | TRBV6-5 | TRBD1 | TGTGCCAGTACAGGGGTAGAGACTGAAGCTTTCTTT | CASTGVETEAFF
- | TRBJ1-3 | TRBV27 | - | TGTGCCAGCAGTTTATCGAATCCGTTGGGAGTTGATGGAAACACCATATATTTT | CASSLSNPLGVDGNTIYF
- | TRBJ2-2 | TRBV6-6 | - | TGTGCCAGCAGTGCCGACAGCACGAACACCGGGGAGCTGTTTTTT | CASSADSTNTGELFF
- | TRBJ1-3 | TRBV6-1 | - | TGTGCCAGCAGTGAACCATCAGGGGTATACACCATATATTTT | CASSEPSGVYTIYF
- | TRBJ1-2 | TRBV20-1 | - | TGCAGGGGGGGAGAGGGGACCGGCTACACCTTC | CRGGEGTGYTF
- | TRBJ2-7 | TRBV25-1 | - | TGTGCCAGCAGTGACGGCTCCTACGAGCAGTACTTC | CASSDGSYEQYF
few | TRBJ1-1 | TRBV21-1 | - | TGTGCCAGCAGCAATCGGGGGAACACTGAAGCTTTCTTT | CASSNRGNTEAFF
- | TRBJ2-4 | TRBV6-5 | TRBD1 | TGTGCCAGCAGGGGACAGGGCGCCAAAAACATTCAGTACTTC | CASRGQGAKNIQYF
- | TRBJ2-7 | TRBV29-1 | TRBD1 | TGCAGCGTTGTCTCATCGACAGGGGTTGAGCAGTACTTC | CSVVSSTGVEQYF
- | TRBJ1-1 | TRBV3-1/TRBV3-2 | - | TGTGCCACAAAAATGAGAGGTGGCACTGAAGCTTTCTTT | CATKMRGGTEAFF
- | TRBJ2-3 | TRBV7-2 | TRBD2 | TGTGCCAGCAGCTCCTGGACTAGCGTCACAGATACGCAGTATTTT | CASSSWTSVTDTQYF
- | TRBJ2-2 | TRBV9 | - | TGTGCCAGCAGCGTAGAAGCACGACTTGGGACAAGGGGTGGCAACACCGGGGAGCTGTTTTTT | CASSVEARLGTRGGNTGELFF
- | TRBJ2-5 | TRBV12-5 | TRBD1 | TGTGCTAGTGCCCCAAACAGGGGTGAAGAGACCCAGTACTTC | CASAPNRGEETQYF
- | TRBJ1-5 | TRBV6-1 | - | TGTGCCAGCAGTGACTGGAGGGAGCGAAGCAATCAGCCCCAGCATTTT | CASSDWRERSNQPQHF
- | TRBJ2-7 | TRBV27 | - | TGTGCCAGCAGCCTAGGGGCCGGAACAGGGTCCGAGCAGTACTTC | CASSLGAGTGSEQYF
- | TRBJ1-1 | TRBV9 | - | TGTGCCAGCAGCGTAGGCGGCAAAGTGAACACTGAAGCTTTCTTT | CASSVGGKVNTEAFF
- | TRBJ1-5 | TRBV10-1 | - | TGCGCCAGCAGTGAGGGTCAGGGCCCAAATCAGCCCCAGCATTTT | CASSEGQGPNQPQHF
- | TRBJ2-7 | TRBV9 | TRBD2 | TGTGCCAGCAGCGTAGCTTCTAGCGGGGGTGCCTACGAGCAGTACTTC | CASSVASSGGAYEQYF
- | TRBJ1-1 | TRBV27 | - | TGTGCCAGCAGATCAGCCGGGAATGAAGCTTTCTTT | CASRSAGNEAFF
- | TRBJ1-2 | TRBV6-2/TRBV6-3 | TRBD1 | TGTGCCAGCAGTATCGCAGGGGGCTACTATGGCTACACCTTC | CASSIAGGYYGYTF
- | TRBJ2-3 | TRBV4-2 | - | TGTGCCAGCAGCCAACCACCGCGAAGCACAGATACGCAGTATTTT | CASSQPPRSTDTQYF
- | TRBJ1-2 | TRBV24-1 | TRBD1 | TGTGCCACCAGTGAGGGACAGGGGGCGCAACTTCGCTACACCTTC | CATSEGQGAQLRYTF
- | TRBJ1-1 | TRBV12-3/TRBV12-4 | - | TGTGCCAGCATCACGGACACGAACACTGAAGCTTTCTTT | CASITDTNTEAFF
- | TRBJ1-6 | TRBV4-2 | TRBD1 | TGTGCCAGCAGCCTCTCCCTACAGGGGTACCGTTCACCCCTCCACTTT | CASSLSLQGYRSPLHF
- | TRBJ1-3 | TRBV30 | - | TGTGCCTGGAGTTTTCAGCCCGACATCGTCCAAAAGGGACTGTCTGGAAACACCATATATTTT | CAWSFQPDIVQKGLSGNTIYF
once | TRBJ1-2 | TRBV6-5 | - | TGTGCCAGCAGTTACTCGATGTGGACATCTGGCTACACCTTC | CASSYSMWTSGYTF
- | TRBJ2-1 | TRBV7-9 | - | TGTGCCAGCAGCTCAGCCCGCAGGGGCGGCTACAATGAGCAGTTCTTC | CASSSARRGGYNEQFF
- | TRBJ2-3 | TRBV3-1/TRBV3-2 | TRBD2 | TGTGCCAGCAGCCAAGGTTCAGGCGGGGGAGGCAGCACAGATACGCAGTATTTT | CASSQGSGGGGSTDTQYF
- | TRBJ2-1 | TRBV11-2 | TRBD2 | TGTGCCAGCAGCTGGAATAGCGGGAGGGCCGGTATCAATGAGCAGTTCTTC | CASSWNSGRAGINEQFF
- | TRBJ1-1 | TRBV5-5 | - | TGTGCCAGCAGCTTACGGAGGACGAACACTGAAGCTTTCTTT | CASSLRRTNTEAFF
- | TRBJ2-3 | TRBV10-3 | TRBD2 | TGTGCCATCAGATCCGGGACTAGCACTAATACGCAGTATTTT | CAIRSGTSTNTQYF
- | TRBJ2-3 | TRBV5-4 | - | TGTGCCAGCAGCACGCAGGGTCCAGATACGCAGTATTTT | CASSTQGPDTQYF
once | TRBJ2-7 | TRBV20-1 | TRBD2 | TGCAGTGCTAGTCGGGGGGTAGCGTCAACCTACGAGCAGTACTTC | CSASRGVASTYEQYF
- | TRBJ2-2 | TRBV5-1 | TRBD1 | TGCGCCAGCATGCAGCAGGGGACAGCCGGGGAGCTGTTTTTT | CASMQQGTAGELFF
- | TRBJ2-7 | TRBV5-1 | TRBD2 | TGCGCCACCTCCGGGACTAGCGGGGACTACGAGCAGTACTTC | CATSGTSGDYEQYF